This TCR beta chain was sequenced for a study of blood T cell repertoires in COVID-19. Study-level background: In each case, the material was cDNA or gDNA derived from T cells, B-cell-depleted T cells, or PBMCs.

Seattle patients were enrolled during active infection and followed longitudinally. The CDR3 runs 14 residues. Germline V gene data show CDR1 as MNHEY and CDR2 as SVGAGI. V lost 8 bases to trimming and J lost 2 bases; unmatched junction nucleotides: 5. Original data processing: The authors estimated nucleated cell counts from reference gene primer amplification. TCRdb's copy holds only in-frame clones and misses some; the assay was immunoSEQ multiplex PCR. V, J and clone size are those of that table, while D and trimming were read from the DNA. The table records about 250,000 clones, 86% of them present only once.

The chain joins TRBV6-5 to TRBJ2-1, with TRBD2 identical over 8 bases. Material for sequencing was peripheral blood. The sequence came from a woman of 80 years or more with COVID-19, enrolled during active disease. This CDR3 is CASQAGGAYNEQFF. CDR3 in DNA: TGTGCCAGCCAGGCGGGGGGAGCCTACAATGAGCAGTTCTTC.